This TCR beta chain was recovered during a study of cytomegalovirus exposure and HLA in healthy donors (dated by TCRdb to about 2017). Regarding the research as a whole: In an earlier analysis of some 550 of the donors, around 290 Gb of sequence data and roughly 100 million unique TCR beta sequences from some 170 million T cells were reported. An early release covering some 640 HLA-typed donors comprised approximately 290 gigabases of sequencing data and some 79 million unique TCR sequences. Of the approximately 400 genotyped donors, roughly 76% were placed in the genetic ancestry cluster associated with self-reported Caucasian donors. The study was designed to test whether signatures of past pathogen exposure could be identified by cataloging public T cell receptors. The study used immunosequencing to profile the T cell repertoires of more than 650 subjects and linked those repertoires to cytomegalovirus serostatus. Along with the roughly 700-subject first cohort, a separate validation cohort of over 90 different subjects was used. To predict cytomegalovirus infection status, the study brought together high-throughput TCR immunosequencing, statistical association of individual TCRs with disease status, and machine learning. In a later analysis, previously published TCR beta repertoires from 500 to 750 donors were re-analyzed and high-resolution HLA genotyping was added so that TCR occurrence patterns could be studied. The later analysis used no new phenotypic data to find candidate immune exposures, relying instead on TCR beta sequences and their occurrence across donors. To decide whether each TCR beta V gene segment behaved as functional or pseudogenic, an earlier analysis of nearly 600 of the donors relied on high-throughput TCR beta sequencing. Alongside the repertoire data, information on donor age, sex, ethnicity and CMV serostatus was compiled. In a later genetic analysis, genome-wide SNP genotypes for about 65% of the 666 donors were used, and that subset was treated as a discovery cohort. All discovery cohort repertoires had been generated on a single sequencing platform. Class I and class II HLA loci were covered by the typing at four-digit resolution. Typing coverage varied by locus: 629-630 donors for A, B, C, DRB1 and DQB1; approximately 520 for DQA1; over 600 for DPA1; 400 to 480 for DPB1. Five DR-DQ haplotypes were treated as single units for association and clustering because of strong linkage in the cohort. Among roughly 400 genotyped donors of the cohort, an average of about 240,000 unique TCR beta nucleotide sequences was sequenced per donor, of which roughly 18% were non-productive.

The germline V gene (reference sequence) provides CDR1 LNHNV and CDR2 YYDKDF. The CDR3, from cysteine to phenylalanine, totals 16 residues. The retained sequence is limited to the CDR3, 48 bases, with the frame set at the first base. The trim is 3 bases for V and 0 bases for J, with a gap of 11 bases between the germline ends. A single count supports this clone. Its antigen has not been determined. Base qualities are not at hand, and no much larger clone is one base apart. The library was obtained by the immunoSEQ multiplex PCR assay. The multiplex PCR relied on a mix of 60 forward primers for TCR Vbeta segments and 13 reverse primers for TCR Jbeta segments. The CDR3 region of rearranged TCR beta genes was amplified from genomic DNA by a multiplex PCR assay. Amplified TCR beta libraries were sequenced as 87-base-pair reads on the Illumina HiSeq System. For the original study's pipeline: In a later analysis, approximately 74 million unique TCR beta chains were counted across the 500 to 850 repertoires, and roughly 10 million of these chains were shared by at least two donors. Raw reads were error-corrected and collapsed into unique sequences with a nearest-neighbor algorithm that merged closely related sequences to remove PCR and sequencing errors. Alignment of CDR3 sequences to IMGT reference sequences was used to assign V, D and J gene segments. For a sequence to be retained, a match of at least six nucleotides was required to both a V gene segment and a J gene segment. A rearrangement was called productive if the CDR3 had no stop codons and remained in frame with V and J, and every other rearrangement was called non-productive. CDR3 was defined according to IMGT convention as the region running from the second conserved V-encoded cysteine to the conserved J-encoded phenylalanine. The earlier analysis of about 620 of the donors excluded sequences that lacked an unambiguous match to a single V gene segment. An earlier analysis of 500 to 600 of the donors classified V segments as functional when productive rearrangements were above 56.7% and as segregating when the standard deviation between donors was above 5%. A statistical classification framework was developed to diagnose cytomegalovirus status using the catalog of TCR beta chain sequences. V and J gene assignment, in a later analysis, came from comparing TCR nucleotide sequences with IMGT/GENE-DB human TR gene sequences. In a later analysis, CDR3 sequences and most-parsimonious VDJ recombination scenarios were assigned using the TCRdist pipeline. In a later analysis, each TCR beta chain was defined by its CDR3 amino acid sequence together with its V-gene family, and reads lacking a unique V-gene family were excluded. To address suspected cross-contamination and a sequencing artifact, a later analysis removed approximately 600 highly shared, low-generation-probability nucleotide sequences. For each public chain, a later analysis derived a clonal expansion index from normalized ranks of inferred template counts within each repertoire. Generation probabilities in a later analysis came from a VDJ recombination model fitted to out-of-frame rearrangements, and those results were checked against IGoR. Hypergeometric tests were used in a later analysis to score TCR-TCR, TCR-HLA and TCR-CMV co-occurrence, with a repertoire-size bias correction applied to the TCR pairs. In a later analysis, false discovery rates were estimated by permuting HLA or CMV assignments 20 times. In a later analysis, co-occurring TCRs were grouped with DBSCAN, and TCRdist sequence similarity was added when clustering was performed within HLA-allele-positive subsets. Repertoires with fewer than 30,000 or more than 120,000 public chains, plus five repertoires with anomalous nucleotide sharing, were excluded from co-occurrence clustering. Not all clones reach the TCRdb copy of this immuneACCESS table, which keeps in-frame sequences only. Checked studies attribute under half of the gap to unresolved V genes and leave the rest unexplained. D and trimming were read from the DNA, whereas the V and J calls and clone size are those reported in that table. The sample table lists around 140,000 clones, roughly 80% of them with a count of one. The biggest ten clones account for about 3.2% of the sample.

The cohort comprised some 730 healthy bone marrow donors. At the time of sampling, all cohort members were nominally healthy, though unrecorded immune exposures were likely present. The donor tested CMV seronegative and was one of the 352 seronegative cohort members. Every donor gave a peripheral blood sample, and the peripheral blood mononuclear cells from that sample were used for TCR beta sequencing. The Qiagen DNeasy Blood Extraction Kit was used to extract genomic DNA from the blood cell samples. On the study overall, not on this receptor specifically: A cluster of highly shared sequence variants was judged likely to represent a technical artifact of the sequencing pipeline. An association between a missense DCLRE1C variant and V-gene and J-gene trimming of TCR beta chains was found in a later genetic analysis and replicated in an independent cohort. In an earlier analysis of around 600 of the donors, most TCR beta V segments appeared in productive rearrangements about 87% or about 30% of the time, broadly matching IMGT annotations. For the cohort, immune exposure information was limited to CMV serostatus. The presence/absence analyses assumed that sequencing depth was roughly uniform across donors, and that assumption may not be true. Several of the top co-occurrence clusters appeared to be linked to parvovirus B19, influenza, CMV and Epstein-Barr virus, according to a later analysis. Cytomegalovirus status was reported to be diagnosed by the classifier with high specificity and sensitivity in both the original and validation cohorts. In the study, 150 to 200 TCR beta chains were listed as associated with cytomegalovirus. It was suggested by the authors that the approach could potentially be generalized to other disease states and immunological phenotypes. In a later analysis, HLA-associated TCR beta chains were found to be more clonally expanded and to have lower generation probabilities than equally common non-associated chains. Only TCR beta chains were sequenced in this cohort, and the absence of alpha or paired-chain data limited detectable features. A later genetic analysis reported fewer N-insertions in productive TCRs among donors in an Asian-associated ancestry cluster than the roughly 720-donor mean. Most CMV-associated TCR beta chains appeared to be HLA-restricted in a later analysis, and the HLA associations seemed to be driven largely by CMV exposure. Specific HLA alleles were associated with 16,951 TCR beta sequences at a false discovery rate of 0.05 in a later analysis. Linkage disequilibrium might explain the correlated functional status among segregating V segments, but an unknown experimental factor could not be ruled out. A few of the identified cytomegalovirus-associated TCR beta chains were confirmed in vitro to be specific for cytomegalovirus antigens. When HLA alleles, especially DR and DQ, strongly co-occurred, attributing TCR associations to individual alleles was difficult. The 87-base-pair reads could not distinguish some IMGT-functional V segments, including TRBV6-2 and TRBV6-3, so those segments were excluded. Because HLA typing was missing for some donors at each locus, association tests included only the typed subset. Most TCR sequences were observed very rarely across donors, whereas some public TCRs were present in many individuals. The earlier analysis of nearly 600 of the donors excluded approximately 17 rarely observed V segments, including chromosome 9 orphons, because counts were too low. A later analysis found that TCR association rates varied across HLA loci, with DRB1 alleles showing the most associated TCRs and HLA-C alleles the fewest. A further reported finding was that TCR beta sequences accurately predicted the HLA-A and HLA-B alleles for most subjects in the first cohort.

What was sequenced was PBMCs. This receptor chain uses TRBV15 and TRBJ1-4, and perhaps TRBD1 as D gene, on 6 matching bases. The source is a female donor in good health and CMV-seronegative. Here the CDR3 is given as CATSREDSTTNEKLFF. The DNA sequence is TGTGCCACCAGCAGGGAGGACAGCACAACTAATGAAAAACTGTTTTTT. With the portions outside the CDR3 filled from the reference TRBV15 and TRBJ1-4 genes, the complete variable region becomes DAMVIQNPRYQVTQFGKPVTLSCSQTLNHNVMYWYQQKSSQAPKLLFHYYDKDFNNEADTPDNFQSRRPNTSFCFLDIRSPGLGDTAMYLCATSREDSTTNEKLFFGSGTQLSVL.